This T cell receptor (beta chain) is drawn from a study of CD4 T cells in relation to SARS-CoV-2 and coronaviruses. Germline V gene data show CDR1 as SQVTM and CDR2 as ANQGSEA. After removal of 6 bases from V and 5 bases from J, the junction contained 14 bases not matched to a gene. The CDR3 loop spans 16 amino acids. Before the COVID-19 pandemic, during about 2010-2019, CD4+ T cells were taken from unexposed donors. Isolation of CD4+ T cells took place after about 10 days in culture. A word on this clone: The antigen is not known.

Some clones are missing from TCRdb's copy, which holds only in-frame ones; the method was immunoSEQ multiplex PCR. The repertoire has roughly 16,000 clones, approximately 80% of them found once; the top ten carry around 9.7%. The V call is TRBV29-1, the J call TRBJ2-2; 8 bases are a match to TRBD2. This clonotype was sampled from a human donor in good health. The specimen sequenced was CD4+ T cells from PBMCs, cultured in vitro. The CDR3 coding sequence is TGCAGCGTAGAGCGGCTAGCGGGCGTGGGGACCGGGGAGCTGTTTTTT. This codes for CSVERLAGVGTGELFF.